This entry features one TCR beta chain sequence. As yet, its antigen is unknown. The authors reverse transcribed all of the isolated RNA, so sequencing captured expressed TCRB transcripts. The protocol was immunoSEQ multiplex PCR, while the TCRdb copy is restricted to in-frame clones and leaves out a portion. The table shows around 250,000 clones, with approximately 14% occurring only once. The CDR3 has 15 amino acids. The germline gives CDR1 SGHRS, CDR2 YFSETQ. With V trimmed by 0 bases and J by 5 bases, 2 bases remained unmatched. The sample is drawn from a study of beta chain features in type 1 diabetes. Findings and limits, study-wide: Shortening that was moderate but significant affected the TCRB CDR3s of Type 1 diabetes patients in all four CD4+ subsets.

Sequencing was carried out using naive CD4+ T cells from blood. J is TRBJ2-5 and V is TRBV5-1; the match to TRBD2 covers 12 bases. The source is a woman aged 40 to 50 in good health. The CDR3 nucleotides read TGCGCCAGCAGCTTGGCTAGCGGGGGGGCCGAGACCCAGTACTTC. It encodes CASSLASGGAETQYF.